The 29 T cell receptor beta chains in this list originate from one sample, sequenced in a study of metastatic and nonmetastatic thyroid tumors. Treatment of any kind had been given to no patient before thyroid surgery. TCRdb redid the clone calls on the PCR reads using MiXCR. Found here are more than 50,000 clones, 20% to 25% of them singletons; the top ten hold 4%. Sequenced: blood. Receptor source: a female donor with papillary thyroid cancer or a benign thyroid nodule (not recorded which). Some clones in this sample may be carry-over from other donors' samples.

This clone was counted a few times. This may come from a read error, since a much larger clone is one base off. The J gene is TRBJ1-5, the V gene TRBV29-1; the D gene is possibly TRBD1 (5 bases). Germline CDR1 SQVTM, CDR2 ANQGSEA. This CDR3 comprises 12 residues. CDR3 bases: TGCAGCGTTGGTTCCGGGGGTCAGCCCCAGCAGTTT. Amino acid sequence: CSVGSGGQPQQF.

In its sample, this clone was seen many times. This chain connects TRBV4-1 to TRBJ2-2; D might be TRBD1 or TRBD2, each matching 5 bases. This CDR3 spans 14 amino acids. Looked up from germline, CDR1 is MGHRA and CDR2 is YSYEKL. V was cut by 6 bases and J by 7 bases, with 15 bases left in between. CDR3 sequence (DNA): TGCGCCAGCAGGGGCCCGGGGCGAGGCGGGGAGCTGTTTTTT. Its protein product is CASRGPGRGGELFF.

In its sample, this clone was seen many times. The gene calls are TRBV10-2 and TRBJ2-5, with D unresolved. V lost 6 bases and J 5 bases, leaving 7 bases between the germline ends. In germline, CDR1 is WSHSY, CDR2 SAAADI. The CDR3 is 11 residues long. The CDR3 loop reads CASRSLETQYF. The CDR3 nucleotides read TGCGCCAGCAGATCTCTCGAGACCCAGTACTTC.

This clone was recorded a few times. This rearrangement joins TRBV7-9 to TRBJ1-4; TRBD1 is a possible D gene (6 bases). CDR3 length: 16 amino acids. Trimming removed 5 bases from V and 3 bases from J, with 16 bases in between. CDR1 is SEHNR and CDR2 is FQNEAQ in the germline V gene (reference sequence). CDR3 coding DNA: TGTGCCAGCAGCCCAATTGGGGGCCGGGCTAATGAAAAACTGTTTTTT. This codes for CASSPIGGRANEKLFF.

As concerns this clone: The junction shows a germline mismatch at one end, possibly a read error. The rearrangement links TRBV7-3 to TRBJ2-7, with 7 bases matching TRBD2. The CDR3 has 16 residues. Germline V gene lookup returns CDR1 SGHTA and CDR2 FQGTGA. This chain's CDR3 is CASSLTSAGPPYDQYF. The DNA of the CDR3 is TGTGCCAGCAGCTTAACATCAGCGGGGCCTCCCTACGATCAGTACTTC.

Of note for this clone: This may come from a read error, since a much larger clone is one base off. The chain links TRBV7-6 to TRBJ1-3; D might be TRBD1 (6 bases). Trimming removed 8 bases from V and 7 bases from J, with 15 bases in between. This CDR3 comprises 13 residues. In germline, CDR1 is SGHVS, CDR2 FNYEAQ. CDR3 sequence: CASVPLGANTIYF. The CDR3 coding sequence is TGTGCCAGCGTCCCTTTGGGGGCGAACACCATATATTTT.

The table lists this clone with a few counts. A single base separates this from a much larger clone, so it may be a read error. This chain uses TRBV27 with TRBJ1-4, with 7 bases identical to TRBD1. The CDR3 loop spans 15 amino acids. Germline CDR1 and CDR2: MNHEY and SMNVEV (reference sequence). CDR3 nucleotides: TGTGCCAGCAGTGACCAGGGGGATACTAATGGAAAACTGTTTTTT. It encodes CASSDQGDTNGKLFF.

This clone was counted at least ten times. The gene calls are TRBV28 and TRBJ1-5; D not resolved. Germline-derived CDR1 and CDR2 are MDHEN and SYDVKM. The CDR3 is 12 amino acids. V was trimmed by 7 bases and J by 4 bases, leaving 8 bases between them. The CDR3 DNA is TGTGCCAGCATGGAGGCTAATCAGCCCCAGCATTTT. Translating gives CASMEANQPQHF.

This clone appeared many times. V is TRBV7-9 and J is TRBJ2-1; D remains ambiguous. Per the germline V gene, CDR1 is SEHNR and CDR2 is FQNEAQ (reference sequence). Trimming left V 4 bases short and J 0 bases short, with 13 bases between. The CDR3 consists of 16 residues. The CDR3 nucleotides are TGTGCCAGCAGCTCCTACGGCCGTGACTCCTACAATGAGCAGTTCTTC. It specifies CASSSYGRDSYNEQFF.

This clone was counted between two and nine times. This chain joins TRBV12-3 or TRBV12-4 and TRBJ2-6; the D is unclear. The CDR3 runs 15 residues. V was trimmed by 4 bases and J by 7 bases, leaving 14 bases between them. The DNA of the CDR3 is TGTGCCAGCAGTTCGACATTAACCGGTGCCAACGTCCTGACTTTC. It yields the protein CASSSTLTGANVLTF.

This clone has at least ten counts. This chain connects TRBV14 to TRBJ2-5; D not certain. This CDR3 region has 11 residues. V was pared by 1 base and J by 7 bases, with 4 bases between. The germline gives CDR1 SGHDN, CDR2 FVKESK. CDR3 coding DNA: TGTGCCAGCAGCCAAGTTGGGACCCAGTACTTC. Protein: CASSQVGTQYF.

For this clone: This may arise from a read error, as a much more abundant clone is one base away. The chain couples TRBV9 to TRBJ2-3; D unclear. V gave up 0 bases and J gave up 2 bases, with 10 bases separating them. CDR3 size: 15 residues. Per the germline V gene, CDR1 is SGDLS and CDR2 is YYNGEE. The CDR3 bases are TGTGCCAGCAGCGTAGGTGGGGTTATCACAGATACGCAGTATTTT. Its protein product is CASSVGGVITDTQYF. The full variable domain, with the rest looked up from reference TRBV9 and TRBJ2-3, is DSGVTQTPKHLITATGQRVTLRCSPRSGDLSVYWYQQSLDQGLQFLIQYYNGEERAKGNILERFSAQQFPDLHSELNLSSLELGDSALYFCASSVGGVITDTQYFGPGTRLTVL.

This clone was counted ten times or more. The chain couples TRBV19 to TRBJ2-1; TRBD2 aligns across 9 bases. Germline loops: CDR1 LNHDA, CDR2 SQIVND (reference sequence). The CDR3 sequence is 18 residues long. Trimming removed 0 bases from V and 3 bases from J; junction bases left unmatched: 9. The CDR3 sequence is CASSIDHLASGIYNEQFF. The CDR3 DNA sequence: TGTGCCAGTAGTATAGATCACCTGGCTAGCGGGATCTACAATGAGCAGTTCTTC.

The CDR3 here is CASSLTGFGPRDEQYV. As DNA, the CDR3 is TGTGCCAGCAGCTTGACAGGGTTTGGCCCTCGTGACGAGCAGTACGTC. The chain is built from TRBV11-2 and TRBJ2-7, with TRBD1 matching over 7 bases. CDR1 is SGHAT and CDR2 is FQNNGV in the germline V gene. CDR3 length: 16 amino acids. Losses at the gene ends were 3 bases for V and 5 bases for J; bases not matched to a gene: 13.

This clone occurred many times. At one boundary the junction diverges from the germline segment, which might be a read error. The chain uses TRBV9 and TRBJ2-7; D is ambiguous. The CDR3 covers 14 residues. Per germline, CDR1 SGDLS and CDR2 YYNGEE. This CDR3 is CASGVAEWDYEQYF. The CDR3 DNA reads TGTGCCAGCGGCGTAGCTGAATGGGACTACGAGCAGTACTTC.

To note about this clone: A read error may produce the germline difference seen at one junction end. This chain connects TRBV6-1 to TRBJ2-5; 10 bases are shared with TRBD1. This CDR3 comprises 14 residues. The germline V gene has CDR1 MNHNS and CDR2 SASEGT. CDR3: CATSEVGTGETQCF. CDR3 bases: TGTGCCACCAGTGAAGTCGGGACAGGGGAAACCCAGTGCTTC.

About this clone itself: The junction differs from germline at one of its ends, possibly a read error. The genes are TRBV6-1 and TRBJ1-2; 9 bases are shared with TRBD1. The CDR3 is made up of 15 amino acids. The germline CDR1 and CDR2 sequences are MNHNS and SASEGT. The CDR3 loop reads CASSDPSGTGYGYTF. The CDR3 DNA sequence: TGTGCCAGCAGTGACCCTTCCGGGACAGGGTATGGTTACACCTTC.

A remark on this clone: Since no conserved phenylalanine or tryptophan closes the CDR3, a read error is the likely cause. The V and J genes are TRBV30 and TRBJ1-1, with 9 positions matching TRBD1. The CDR3 is made up of 14 amino acids. Germline loops: CDR1 GTSNPN, CDR2 SVGIG (reference sequence). Trimming at V came to 1 base and at J to 4 bases, leaving 4 bases not matched to a gene. The CDR3 DNA is TGTGCCTGGAGTGCCGGGACAGGGATCACTGAAGCTTTCGTT. Translating gives CAWSAGTGITEAFV.

This clone showed up just a few times. This chain joins TRBV11-1 and TRBJ2-1; 11 nucleotides align to TRBD2. CDR3 length equals 16 residues. The germline CDR1 and CDR2 sequences are SGHAT and FQDESV (reference sequence). After removal of 3 bases from V and 9 bases from J, the junction contained 10 bases not matched to a gene. The CDR3 bases are TGTGCCAGCAGCTTCATGACTAGCGGGATGGTGGGTGAGCAGTTCTTC. This translates into CASSFMTSGMVGEQFF.

As regards this clone: A much larger clone lies one base from this, so it may be a read error. The same CDR3 is also encoded by other DNA sequences in this sample. The chain uses TRBV24-1 and TRBJ2-2; D gene uncertain. The length of the CDR3 is 12 residues. In germline, CDR1 is KGHDR, CDR2 SFDVKD. This chain's CDR3 is CATSSRTGELFF. The CDR3, as DNA: TGTGCCACCAGTTCCCGGACCGGTGAGCTGTTTTTT.

Points on this clone: One end of the junction is discordant with germline, which a read error may explain. This rearrangement joins TRBV28 to TRBJ2-1, with a possible D match to TRBD2 (6 bases). The CDR3 runs 14 residues. Germline loops: CDR1 MDHEN, CDR2 SYDVKM. CDR3 in DNA: TGTGCCAGCATCCCCGGGACTTCCTACAATGAGCATTTCTTC. Translated: CASIPGTSYNEHFF.

This clone occurred many times. The rearrangement joins TRBV27 to TRBJ2-3, with TRBD1 identical over 7 bases. This CDR3 comprises 16 residues. The V gene end was trimmed by 2 bases and the J gene end by 5 bases; junction bases not matched to a gene: 10. CDR1 and CDR2 from the germline V gene are MNHEY and SMNVEV (reference sequence). The DNA of the CDR3 is TGTGCCAGCAGTTTAAACCCGGACAGGTTCGGAGATACGCAGTATTTT. Its protein is CASSLNPDRFGDTQYF.

This clone has at least ten counts. The chain has TRBV7-2 and TRBJ2-1; 11 bases align to TRBD2. V was pared by 3 bases and J by 4 bases, with 2 bases of the junction left unmatched. Germline V gene lookup returns CDR1 SGHTA and CDR2 FQGNSA. The CDR3 runs to 15 residues. DNA of the CDR3: TGTGCCAGCAGCTTGACTAGCGGGGTTTACAATGAGCAGTTCTTC. It translates to CASSLTSGVYNEQFF.

This clone has ten or more counts. Its ends do not fully match the called genes, so a read error is possible. The chain has TRBV5-1 and TRBJ2-3; no definite D call. The CDR3 has 12 residues. The germline V gene has CDR1 SGHRS and CDR2 YFSETQ. The CDR3 DNA reads as TGCGCCAGCAGCTCCAGCACGGATACGCAGTATTTT. This encodes CASSSSTDTQYF. Filled out from reference TRBV5-1 and TRBJ2-3, the complete variable domain reads KAGVTQTPRYLIKTRGQQVTLSCSPISGHRSVSWYQQTPGQGLQFLFEYFSETQRNKGNFPGRFSGRQFSNSRSEMNVSTLELGDSALYLCASSSSTDTQYFGPGTRLTVL.

This clone was found many times. V and J are TRBV30 and TRBJ1-4; 10 nucleotides align to TRBD1. Trimming removed 2 bases from V and 8 bases from J; junction bases left unmatched: 5. The CDR3 consists of 14 residues. Germline V gene sequence: CDR1 GTSNPN, CDR2 SVGIG (reference sequence). CDR3 bases: TGTGCCTGGAGTATGACAGGGGGCTCGGAAAAACTGTTTTTT. It codes for CAWSMTGGSEKLFF.

The sample holds many counts of this clone. The chain carries TRBV6-2 or TRBV6-3 and TRBJ1-1; D is perhaps TRBD1 (6 bases). This CDR3 comprises 14 residues. The V gene's germline CDR1 is MNHEY and CDR2 SVGEGT. The V and J ends lost 7 bases and 4 bases respectively, with 16 bases between them. CDR3 sequence reads: CASKQGQYLTEAFF. CDR3 sequence (DNA): TGTGCCAGCAAGCAGGGACAATATCTCACTGAAGCTTTCTTT.

Details on this clone: Other DNA sequences in the same sample also yield this CDR3. This rearrangement joins TRBV28 to TRBJ2-1, with 13 bases aligning to TRBD2. Germline loops: CDR1 MDHEN, CDR2 SYDVKM. After removal of 4 bases from V and 0 bases from J, the junction contained 12 bases not matched to a gene. CDR3 length: 20 residues. The DNA of the CDR3 is TGTGCCAGCAGTTCAGTTTCGCGGACTAGCGGGGGTAGCTCCTACAATGAGCAGTTCTTC. Protein: CASSSVSRTSGGSSYNEQFF.

This clone was detected many times. The V call is TRBV11-2, the J call TRBJ2-7; 7 positions agree with TRBD1. The ends lost 2 bases at V and 0 bases at J; junction bases unmatched: 4. This CDR3 has 15 residues. Germline-derived CDR1 and CDR2 are SGHAT and FQNNGV. CDR3 sequence reads: CASSLNDRASYEQYF. CDR3 nucleotides: TGTGCCAGCAGCTTAAACGACAGGGCCTCCTACGAGCAGTACTTC.

Here the CDR3 DNA reads TGTGCCAGCAGTGCCCTGCGGGAGGCTTTTAGTATCTACGAGCAGTACTTC. The encoded protein is CASSALREAFSIYEQYF. The V call is TRBV6-1, the J call TRBJ2-7; 8 nucleotides agree with TRBD2. With V trimmed by 4 bases and J by 3 bases, 14 bases remained unmatched. Germline loops: CDR1 MNHNS, CDR2 SASEGT. This CDR3 region has 17 residues.